Listed here are 10 T cell receptor beta chains from one sample, sequenced in a study of technical replicates of blood from four donors. Sequenced by immunoSEQ multiplex PCR; TCRdb stores in-frame clones only, minus some. The table includes approximately 81,000 clones, approximately 95% detected once. The source material was T cells isolated from PBMCs. All receptors come from a human donor in good health.

The CDR3 reads CASSWTSGETQYF. The CDR3 region has the DNA TGTGCCAGCAGCTGGACTAGCGGAGAGACCCAGTACTTC. The chain is built from TRBV5-6 and TRBJ2-5, with 10 bases fitting TRBD2. The V gene's germline CDR1 is SGHDT and CDR2 YYEEEE. This CDR3 contains 13 residues. Unmatched junction bases numbered 0, after V lost 3 bases and J lost 4 bases.

The genes are TRBV9 and TRBJ2-5; 10 bases are a match to TRBD2. The CDR3 runs 14 residues. Germline loops: CDR1 SGDLS, CDR2 YYNGEE. The V and J ends lost 3 bases and 2 bases, in that order; junction bases with no gene match: 1. The CDR3 region has the DNA TGTGCCAGCAGCGCACTAGCGGGGCAAGAGACCCAGTACTTC. Its translation: CASSALAGQETQYF. The complete variable domain, with remaining parts taken from reference TRBV9 and TRBJ2-5, reads DSGVTQTPKHLITATGQRVTLRCSPRSGDLSVYWYQQSLDQGLQFLIQYYNGEERAKGNILERFSAQQFPDLHSELNLSSLELGDSALYFCASSALAGQETQYFGPGTRLLVL.

The gene calls are TRBV10-1 and TRBJ1-3; D is ambiguous. Trimming cost V 5 bases and J 0 bases, with 8 bases left between them. CDR1 and CDR2 from the germline V gene are WNHNN and SYGVQD (reference sequence). This CDR3 spans 14 amino acids. This CDR3 is CASSPGSSGNTIYF. In nucleotides, the CDR3 is TGCGCCAGCAGTCCGGGGAGCTCTGGAAACACCATATATTTT.

The V call is TRBV11-3, the J call TRBJ2-7; 7 nucleotides line up with TRBD1. Per germline, CDR1 SGHNT and CDR2 YENEEA. CDR3 length: 14 amino acids. V gave up 3 bases and J gave up 2 bases; unmatched junction bases: 4. Written as DNA, the CDR3 is TGTGCCAGCAGCTTCTGGGACAGTACCTACGAGCAGTACTTC. Its protein is CASSFWDSTYEQYF.

This chain joins TRBV5-1 and TRBJ1-3; D call uncertain. The CDR3 loop spans 15 amino acids. In germline, CDR1 is SGHRS, CDR2 YFSETQ. Trimming stripped 0 bases from V and 4 bases from J, with 11 bases between. CDR3 protein: CASSLVSGGGNTIYF. CDR3 nucleotides: TGCGCCAGCAGCTTGGTCTCAGGAGGAGGAAACACCATATATTTT.

V and J are TRBV27 and TRBJ1-2, with D unresolved. Germline V gene data show CDR1 as MNHEY and CDR2 as SMNVEV (reference sequence). This CDR3 is 13 amino acids long. With 8 bases removed from V and 0 bases from J, the gap between germline ends came to 10 bases. The CDR3 is CASSDGANYGYTF. The CDR3 DNA sequence: TGTGCCAGCTCTGACGGGGCTAACTATGGCTACACCTTC.

The chain couples TRBV4-2 to TRBJ2-1; D is perhaps TRBD2 (6 bases). Trimming cost V 3 bases and J 3 bases, with 18 bases left between them. Germline V gene lookup returns CDR1 LGHNA and CDR2 YNFKEQ. The CDR3 sequence is 17 residues long. CDR3 bases: TGTGCCAGCAGCCATCTTTTTAGCGGAGCGGACTACAATGAGCAGTTCTTC. It translates to CASSHLFSGADYNEQFF.

This chain connects TRBV30 to TRBJ1-3; D uncertain. The CDR3 loop spans 14 amino acids. The V gene lost 6 bases and the J gene lost 2 bases, with 14 bases spanning the gap. Germline V CDR1 and CDR2: GTSNPN, SVGIG (reference sequence). CDR3 protein: CACLNRGTGNTIYF. The CDR3 DNA reads as TGTGCCTGCCTAAACAGAGGGACTGGAAACACCATATATTTT.

V gene TRBV29-1 combines with J gene TRBJ2-7, with a possible D match to TRBD2 (6 bases). This CDR3 region has 14 residues. Trimming shortened V by 5 bases and J by 0 bases, and 14 bases separated the two germline ends. Per the germline V gene, CDR1 is SQVTM and CDR2 is ANQGSEA. The CDR3 nucleotides are TGCAGCGTTCGCGTGACTAGTGACTCCTACGAGCAGTACTTC. Amino acids: CSVRVTSDSYEQYF.

This clone was observed a single time. The chain is built from TRBV21-1 and TRBJ1-2; the table names TRBD1, a call not compared with the DNA. TRBV21-1 is tagged as a pseudogene. The CDR3 extends over 13 amino acids. The CDR3 here is CASSKRAGCGYTF. The CDR3 nucleotides are TGTGCCAGCAGCAAACGGGCAGGGTGCGGCTACACCTTC.